Each of the 12 T cell receptor beta chains below was sequenced from the same sample in a study of Tregs in tolerant kidney transplant recipients. This table comes from immunoSEQ multiplex PCR, and its TCRdb copy is limited to in-frame clones, with some not included. The sample includes tens of thousands of clones. This specimen consisted of CD8+ T cells from blood, obtained before the transplant. Receptors originate from a human donor who received a combined kidney and bone marrow transplant.

Note on this clone: The CDR3 is cut off 3 residues early in the read; its end comes from the germline J gene. This sequence joins TRBV7-8 and TRBJ2-7; a possible D gene is TRBD1 (5 bases). Germline V gives CDR1 SGHVS, CDR2 FQNEAQ. The CDR3 is 15 residues long. Between the trimmed V and J ends, which lost 5 bases and 5 bases, there was a span of 19 bases. Partial CDR3 DNA: TGTGCCAGCAGCCCAACTACCAGGGTAGTGCACGAG. Its protein is CASSPTTRVVHE. The whole CDR3 is CASSPTTRVVHEQYF.

To note about this clone: Coverage ceases 3 residues before the CDR3 finishes, and the germline J gene fills in the end. V is TRBV6-1 and J is TRBJ1-1, with D tentatively TRBD1 (5 bases). CDR3 length: 15 residues. In germline, CDR1 is MNHNS, CDR2 SASEGT. V was shortened by 2 bases and J by 0 bases, with 10 bases between the two germline ends. The covered CDR3 bases are TGTGCCAGCAGTGAAATGCCAGGGTTGAACACTGAA. This codes for CASSEMPGLNTE. The full CDR3 sequence reads CASSEMPGLNTEAFF.

CDR3 DNA (partial): TGTGCCAGTAGTATGCGGGAGCTCGACGAG. Amino acid sequence: CASSMRELDE. The full-length CDR3 reads as CASSMRELDEQYF. The chain couples TRBV19 to TRBJ2-7, with TRBD2 matching over 7 bases. The read terminates 3 residues ahead of where the CDR3 ends, so the germline J gene completes it. This CDR3 contains 13 residues. Germline lookup yields CDR1 LNHDA and CDR2 SQIVND (reference sequence). V lost 3 bases and J lost 5; bases outside the gene matches: 4.

With respect to this clone: The CDR3 goes on 3 residues after the read ends, and that part is filled in from the germline J gene. The chain carries TRBV6-1 and TRBJ2-1; perhaps TRBD2 as D (5 bases). There are 16 residues in the CDR3. Trimming took 3 bases from V and 5 from J, leaving 17 bases between them. CDR1 and CDR2 (germline): MNHNS, SASEGT. The part of the CDR3 DNA that was read is TGTGCCAGCAGTGAGTACGGGGAGCGCGACAACAATGAG. Its translation is CASSEYGERDNNE. The entire CDR3 protein reads CASSEYGERDNNEQFF.

With regard to this clone: The read falls 3 residues short of the CDR3 end, and the missing part is taken from the germline J gene. The chain recombines TRBV13 with TRBJ2-3; 9 bases align to TRBD1. Germline CDR1 is PRHDT and CDR2 is FYEKMQ (reference sequence). CDR3 size: 14 residues. V lost 5 bases and J lost 4; bases outside the gene matches: 4. The CDR3 bases that were read are TGTGCCAGCAGCGTTAGACAGGGGGCAGATACG. It yields the protein CASSVRQGADT. The full CDR3 reads CASSVRQGADTQYF.

As concerns this clone: The CDR3 end falls 3 residues outside the read, so it is completed with the germline J gene. This chain links TRBV30 with TRBJ1-2, with D perhaps TRBD1 (5 bases). Germline assignment: CDR1 GTSNPN and CDR2 SVGIG (reference sequence). This CDR3 is built from 15 residues. Trimming cost V 2 bases and J 4 bases, with 17 bases left between them. The sequenced part of the CDR3 DNA is TGTGCCTGGAGTCTACCGGGAGGGGTAGGCTATGGC. Amino acids: CAWSLPGGVGYG. The full CDR3 protein is CAWSLPGGVGYGYTF.

Comment on this clone: The sequenced fragment ends 3 residues before the CDR3 boundary, so the rest is inferred from the germline J gene. This chain connects TRBV2 to TRBJ1-1, with 7 bases fitting TRBD1. The V segment lost 10 bases and the J segment 5 bases; nucleotides outside the gene matches: 7. Germline V gene sequence: CDR1 SNHLY, CDR2 FYNNEI. The CDR3 has 12 amino acids. This chain's CDR3 is CATQGVRTEAFF. The DNA read from the CDR3 is TGTGCCACCCAGGGGGTAAGGACTGAA. The variable domain in full, with the rest retrieved from reference TRBV2 and TRBJ1-1, is EPEVTQTPSHQVTQMGQEVILRCVPISNHLYFYWYRQILGQKVEFLVSFYNNEISEKSEIFDDQFSVERPDGSNFTLKIRSTKLEDSAMYFCATQGVRTEAFFGQGTRLTVV.

Worth noting for this clone: The read falls 3 residues short of the CDR3 end, and the missing part is taken from the germline J gene. The J gene is TRBJ2-4, the V gene TRBV10-1; a weak D match, TRBD1 (6 bases). The CDR3 extends over 15 amino acids. Germline CDR1 is WNHNN and CDR2 is SYGVQD (reference sequence). V was trimmed by 4 bases and J by 3 bases, leaving 13 bases between them. The CDR3 sequence: CASSGAGADKNIQYF. Partial CDR3 DNA: TGCGCCAGCAGTGGGGCAGGGGCGGACAAAAACATT.

The sequenced CDR3 bases are TGTGCCAGCAGCTTCAACTTCGGCTACGAG. Encoded protein: CASSFNFGYE. The entire CDR3 protein is CASSFNFGYEQYF. V and J are TRBV7-6 and TRBJ2-7; D not resolved. With the read ending 3 residues before the CDR3 end, the germline J gene is used to fill in that end. This CDR3 is 13 amino acids long. The germline V gene encodes CDR1 SGHVS and CDR2 FNYEAQ. The V end lost 3 bases, the J end lost 3 bases, and 9 bases lay between the germline ends.

To note about this clone: The read falls 3 residues short of the CDR3 end, and the missing part is taken from the germline J gene. The chain uses TRBV7-9 and TRBJ1-6; possibly TRBD1 for D (5 bases). Germline loops: CDR1 SEHNR, CDR2 FQNEAQ (reference sequence). The CDR3 has 14 amino acids. Trimming shortened V by 1 base and J by 10 bases, and 11 bases separated the two germline ends. Incomplete CDR3 DNA: TGTGCCAGCAGCTTAGTAAGCGGGGGGTCACCC. Encoded protein: CASSLVSGGSP. The whole CDR3 protein reads CASSLVSGGSPLHF.

About this clone: Coverage ceases 3 residues before the CDR3 finishes, and the germline J gene fills in the end. The J gene is TRBJ2-6, the V gene TRBV5-1; 9 bases are shared with TRBD1. This CDR3 is 18 amino acids long. The J segment lost 0 bases and the V segment lost 4 bases, leaving 8 bases of the junction unmatched. Germline values: CDR1 SGHRS, CDR2 YFSETQ. The CDR3: CASSERDRDYSGANVLTF. Partial CDR3 DNA: TGCGCCAGCAGCGAACGGGACAGGGATTACTCTGGGGCCAACGTC.

The CDR3 loop is CASSEAFRTFEQFF. The CDR3 bases that were read are TGTGCCAGCAGTGAAGCCTTTCGGACTTTTGAG. J is TRBJ2-1 and V is TRBV2, with D possibly being TRBD2 (5 bases). The CDR3 is cut off 3 residues early in the read; its end comes from the germline J gene. Germline V gene data show CDR1 as SNHLY and CDR2 as FYNNEI. The CDR3 length is 14 residues. The V end was cut by 0 bases, the J end by 9 bases, with 12 bases between.